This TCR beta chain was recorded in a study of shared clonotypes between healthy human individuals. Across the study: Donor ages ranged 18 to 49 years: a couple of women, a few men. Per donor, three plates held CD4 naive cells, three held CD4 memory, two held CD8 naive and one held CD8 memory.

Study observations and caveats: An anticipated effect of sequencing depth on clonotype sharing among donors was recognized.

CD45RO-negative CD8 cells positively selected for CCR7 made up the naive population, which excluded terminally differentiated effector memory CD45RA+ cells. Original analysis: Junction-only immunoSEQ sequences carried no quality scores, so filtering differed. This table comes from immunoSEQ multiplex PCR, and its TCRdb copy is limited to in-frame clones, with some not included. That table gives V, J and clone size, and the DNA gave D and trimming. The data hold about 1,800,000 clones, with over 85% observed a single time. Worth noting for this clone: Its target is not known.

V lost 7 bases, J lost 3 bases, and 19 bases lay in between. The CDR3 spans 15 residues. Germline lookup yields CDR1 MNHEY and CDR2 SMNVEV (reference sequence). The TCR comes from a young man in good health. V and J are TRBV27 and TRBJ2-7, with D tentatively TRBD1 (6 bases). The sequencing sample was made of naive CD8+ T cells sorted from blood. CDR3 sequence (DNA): TGTGCCAGCACTGCAGGGGCGCATAATCACTACGAGCAGTACTTC. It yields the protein CASTAGAHNHYEQYF.